This TCR beta chain was profiled in a study of blood T cell repertoires in COVID-19. Turning to the study itself: Acute and convalescent COVID-19 samples came from the United States, Italy and Spain. PBMCs, B-cell-depleted T cells, or T cells provided the cDNA or gDNA that made up the material.

Generated by immunoSEQ multiplex PCR, the TCRdb table keeps only in-frame clones and is missing some. The sample yields tens of thousands of clones, about 85% seen once. Per the germline V gene, CDR1 is MNHEY and CDR2 is SMNVEV (reference sequence). This CDR3 has 13 amino acids. Trimming removed 3 bases at V and 8 bases at J, with 13 bases between. Assignment of participants to cohorts was predicated upon participant-reported clinical history. Cohort 3 recovered donors had two negative PCRs, clearance, or symptom resolution. The chain has TRBV27 and TRBJ2-5; D is perhaps TRBD1 (6 bases). This receptor was obtained from a woman between 50 and 59 years old who had recovered from COVID-19. The sequenced material came from PBMCs or T cells enriched from blood (not recorded which). The CDR3 region is CASSLTGDATQYF. Here the CDR3 DNA reads TGTGCCAGCAGTTTGACAGGTGATGCTACCCAGTACTTC.